Each of the 20 T cell receptor beta chains below was sequenced from the same sample in a study of identical twins (TCRdb year 2016). The library was generated by 5' RACE. The sample was run on an Illumina HiSeq 2000. TCRdb passed the public sequencing reads through fastp at Q25 and MiXCR, retaining productive beta sequences. Rows matching on CDR3 protein sequence are summarized as one entry with the most common DNA and genes. The sample includes about 890,000 distinct CDR3 sequences, with about 12% observed a single time. The ten largest account for 1.5% to 2% of the sample. The sample was also reused in another study, on yellow fever vaccine responses in identical twins.

The sample comprised PBMCs. Receptors originate from a woman aged 18-29 years in good health.

The gene calls are TRBV11-2 and TRBJ2-1; perhaps TRBD2 as D (6 bases). The germline CDR1 and CDR2 sequences are SGHAT and FQNNGV. Deletions cut 6 bases from V and 0 bases from J, with 21 bases between. The CDR3 spans 18 residues. The CDR3 DNA is TGTGCCAGCAGTGGAAAGGGACGGGCGGGATTCTCCTACAATGAGCAGTTCTTC. Protein product: CASSGKGRAGFSYNEQFF.

This clonotype was seen a handful of times. The chain uses TRBV3-1 and TRBJ2-7, with 12 bases that match TRBD2. Germline V gives CDR1 LGHDT, CDR2 YNNKEL (reference sequence). The trim removed 3 bases at V and 5 bases at J, leaving 2 bases unmatched. CDR3 length: 14 residues. The CDR3 spells CASSQGLAGHEQYF. In DNA, the CDR3 is TGTGCCAGCAGCCAGGGACTAGCGGGCCACGAGCAGTACTTC.

The chain has TRBV6-5 and TRBJ1-2; a weak D match, TRBD1 (5 bases). The ends were cut back, 5 bases at V and 2 bases at J, with 9 bases in the middle. Germline lookup yields CDR1 MNHEY and CDR2 SVGAGI. This CDR3 spans 13 amino acids. The CDR3 nucleotides read TGTGCCAGCAGTAACGACAGAAACTATGGCTACACCTTC. Its protein is CASSNDRNYGYTF.

This sequence joins TRBV25-1 and TRBJ1-2; 9 positions match TRBD1. The CDR3 is made up of 14 amino acids. J lost 6 bases, V lost 4 bases, and 6 bases had no gene match. The V gene's germline CDR1 is MGHDK and CDR2 SYGVNS. CDR3 in amino acids: CASSAHRDRDGYTF. For the CDR3, the DNA is TGTGCCAGCAGTGCCCACCGGGACAGGGATGGCTACACCTTC.

This clonotype was found once. The chain is built from TRBV11-2 and TRBJ2-3; 13 nucleotides match TRBD2. This CDR3 is 18 amino acids long. J gave up 3 bases and V 3 bases, and 9 bases lay outside the gene matches. Germline assignment: CDR1 SGHAT and CDR2 FQNNGV. This CDR3 is CASSLGLAGTITTDTQYF. CDR3 nucleotides: TGTGCCAGCAGCTTGGGACTAGCGGGAACAATAACAACAGATACGCAGTATTTT. Together with reference TRBV11-2 and TRBJ2-3, the CDR3 gives the full variable domain: EAGVAQSPRYKIIEKRQSVAFWCNPISGHATLYWYQQILGQGPKLLIQFQNNGVVDDSQLPKDRFSAERLKGVDSTLKIQPAKLEDSAVYLCASSLGLAGTITTDTQYFGPGTRLTVL.

This clonotype was picked up many times. The genes are TRBV25-1 and TRBJ2-7; TRBD1 aligns across 8 bases. CDR3 length: 15 amino acids. The V and J ends lost 2 bases and 1 base, in that order; junction bases with no gene match: 4. Germline V CDR1 and CDR2: MGHDK, SYGVNS. CDR3 sequence reads: CASSEHRGESYEQYF. The DNA for the CDR3 is TGTGCCAGCAGTGAACACAGGGGGGAGTCCTACGAGCAGTACTTC.

There are a few counts of this clonotype. This chain links TRBV20-1 with TRBJ1-6; no clear D gene. Trimming left V 3 bases short and J 6 bases short, with 9 bases between. Germline lookup yields CDR1 DFQATT and CDR2 SNEGSKA (reference sequence). The CDR3 is 13 residues long. In DNA, the CDR3 is TGCAGTGCTAGCCGGGAACCTAATTCACCCCTCCACTTT. Translating it yields CSASREPNSPLHF.

This clonotype was counted ten times or more. The chain joins TRBV7-9 to TRBJ2-5; D may match TRBD1 or TRBD2 (5 bases each). Germline V gene lookup returns CDR1 SEHNR and CDR2 FQNEAQ (reference sequence). Trimming cost V 2 bases and J 2 bases, with 12 bases left between them. The CDR3 consists of 15 residues. CDR3 region: CASSLTGTTQETQYF. In DNA form, the CDR3 reads TGTGCCAGCAGCTTAACCGGGACCACACAAGAGACCCAGTACTTC. Combining the CDR3 with reference TRBV7-9 and TRBJ2-5 gives the whole variable domain DTGVSQNPRHKITKRGQNVTFRCDPISEHNRLYWYRQTLGQGPEFLTYFQNEAQLEKSRLLSDRFSAERPKGSFSTLEIQRTEQGDSAMYLCASSLTGTTQETQYFGPGTRLLVL.

This clonotype has just a few counts. The chain recombines TRBV21-1 with TRBJ2-3; the tabulated D call, TRBD1, remains unverified against the DNA. TRBV21-1 is noted as a pseudogene. The CDR3 is 17 residues long. DNA of the CDR3: TGTGCCAGCAGCAAAACGGAGAGGGGGGGGGGCACAGATACGCAGTATTTT. It codes for CASSKTERGGGTDTQYF.

The chain combines TRBV7-3 with TRBJ2-1, with 9 bases matching TRBD1. This CDR3 is 15 amino acids long. V shed 3 bases and J 6 bases; nucleotides not matched to a gene: 6. Germline CDR1 SGHTA, CDR2 FQGTGA. This CDR3 reads CASSFTGGDGNEQFF. DNA for the CDR3: TGTGCCAGCAGCTTTACAGGGGGCGATGGCAATGAGCAGTTCTTC.

There are a few counts of this clonotype. The DNA for the CDR3 is TGCAGTGCCCCTGAGGCAGGGCTCTACAATGAGCAGTTCTTC. It encodes CSAPEAGLYNEQFF. V and J are TRBV20-1 and TRBJ2-1; weak D call: TRBD1 (5 bases). The ends were cut back, 6 bases at V and 3 bases at J, with 15 bases in the middle. Germline assignment: CDR1 DFQATT and CDR2 SNEGSKA (reference sequence). CDR3 size: 14 residues.

The chain has TRBV12-3 or TRBV12-4 and TRBJ2-7; the D gene is possibly TRBD2 (6 bases). The CDR3 covers 13 residues. The V end was cut by 5 bases, the J end by 3 bases, with 11 bases between. The CDR3 DNA is TGTGCCAGCAGTCTCGGGACTCGCTACGAGCAGTACTTC. Translation gives CASSLGTRYEQYF.

This chain uses TRBV4-1 with TRBJ2-7; 8 positions match TRBD1. Trimming removed 0 bases from V and 3 bases from J; junction bases left unmatched: 13. This CDR3 has 18 amino acids. The germline V gene encodes CDR1 MGHRA and CDR2 YSYEKL. This chain's CDR3 is CASSQDRARGQAFYEQYF. CDR3 DNA sequence: TGCGCCAGCAGCCAAGATCGGGCGAGGGGACAGGCATTCTACGAGCAGTACTTC.

This clonotype has a handful of counts. The chain has TRBV5-5 and TRBJ2-5, with a possible D match to TRBD2 (6 bases). The CDR3 sequence is 14 residues long. Germline V gives CDR1 SGHKS, CDR2 YYEKEE (reference sequence). The germline V and J ends were trimmed by 3 bases and 3 bases, with 12 bases remaining between them. The chain's CDR3 is CASSSLDYKETQYF. The CDR3 DNA sequence: TGTGCCAGCAGCTCTCTGGACTACAAAGAGACCCAGTACTTC.

This clonotype has only one observation. The junction and the germline gene differ at one end; a read error may be behind it. The chain joins TRBV3-1 to TRBJ1-1; 8 positions agree with TRBD1. The CDR3 is 15 residues long. The germline V gene has CDR1 LGHDT and CDR2 YNNKEL (reference sequence). As DNA, the CDR3 is TGTGCCAGCAGCCAGACAGGGGTACGGGGCACTAAAGCTTTCTTT. Translation: CASSQTGVRGTKAFF.

This chain links TRBV11-2 with TRBJ2-7, with 9 bases aligning to TRBD2. Trimming at V came to 5 bases and at J to 5 bases, leaving 19 bases not matched to a gene. Germline lookup yields CDR1 SGHAT and CDR2 FQNNGV. This CDR3 contains 18 residues. The CDR3 DNA reads as TGTGCCAGCAGCCCGAAACCCTGGGGTAGCGGGAGTTTGGACGAGCAGTACTTC. It translates to CASSPKPWGSGSLDEQYF. Full variable domain (outside the CDR3, taken from reference TRBV11-2 and TRBJ2-7): EAGVAQSPRYKIIEKRQSVAFWCNPISGHATLYWYQQILGQGPKLLIQFQNNGVVDDSQLPKDRFSAERLKGVDSTLKIQPAKLEDSAVYLCASSPKPWGSGSLDEQYFGPGTRLTVT.

This clonotype was seen only a few times. CDR3 residues: CASSLGPGNKNIQYF. The CDR3 DNA reads as TGTGCCAGCAGCTTAGGCCCCGGGAACAAAAACATTCAGTACTTC. The chain joins TRBV7-9 to TRBJ2-4; D might be TRBD2 (5 bases). From germline, CDR1 is SEHNR and CDR2 FQNEAQ (reference sequence). The CDR3 extends over 15 amino acids. Trimming shortened V by 1 base and J by 3 bases, and 10 bases separated the two germline ends. Full variable domain (rest looked up from reference TRBV7-9 and TRBJ2-4): DTGVSQNPRHKITKRGQNVTFRCDPISEHNRLYWYRQTLGQGPEFLTYFQNEAQLEKSRLLSDRFSAERPKGSFSTLEIQRTEQGDSAMYLCASSLGPGNKNIQYFGAGTRLSVL.

As regards this clonotype: An end of the junction differs from the germline gene, which may be a read error. The rearrangement joins TRBV29-1 to TRBJ2-1, with TRBD2 matching over 12 bases. This CDR3 is 15 amino acids long. Germline CDR1 is SQVTM and CDR2 is ANQGSEA. In DNA form, the CDR3 reads TGCAGCGTTGAAGGGACTAGCGGGAACTACAATGAGCAGTTTTTC. This sequence encodes CSVEGTSGNYNEQFF.

This clonotype appeared many times. The chain employs TRBV12-3 or TRBV12-4 and TRBJ2-3; the D gene is possibly TRBD2 (6 bases). The length of the CDR3 is 14 residues. V gave up 7 bases and J gave up 5 bases, with 16 bases separating them. The CDR3 reads CASKGDSAGDTQYF. CDR3 DNA: TGTGCCAGCAAAGGGGACTCCGCGGGAGATACGCAGTATTTT.

This clonotype was seen ten or more times. Mismatch with germline at one junction end may stem from a read error. This CDR3 reads CASSLSLGLAISHNEQFF. CDR3 coding DNA: TGTGCCAGCAGCTTAAGCTTGGGACTAGCTATCTCCCACAATGAGCAGTTCTTC. This chain uses TRBV11-1 with TRBJ2-1, with 9 bases fitting TRBD2. Germline CDR1 is SGHAT and CDR2 is FQDESV (reference sequence). The CDR3 contains 18 residues.